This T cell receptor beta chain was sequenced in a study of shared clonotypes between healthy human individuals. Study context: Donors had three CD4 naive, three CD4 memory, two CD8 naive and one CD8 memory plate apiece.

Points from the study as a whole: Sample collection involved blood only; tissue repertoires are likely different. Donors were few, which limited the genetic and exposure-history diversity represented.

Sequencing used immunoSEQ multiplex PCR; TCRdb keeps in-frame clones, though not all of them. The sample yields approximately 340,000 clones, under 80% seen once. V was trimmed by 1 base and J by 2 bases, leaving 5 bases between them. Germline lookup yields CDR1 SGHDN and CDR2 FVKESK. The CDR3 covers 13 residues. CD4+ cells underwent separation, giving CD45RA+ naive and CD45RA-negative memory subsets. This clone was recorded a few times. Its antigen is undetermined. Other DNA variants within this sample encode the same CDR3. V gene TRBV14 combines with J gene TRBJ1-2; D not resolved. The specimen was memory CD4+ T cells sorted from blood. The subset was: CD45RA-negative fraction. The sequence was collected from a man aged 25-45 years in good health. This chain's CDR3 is CASSQGGNYGYTF. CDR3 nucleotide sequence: TGTGCCAGCAGCCAAGGCGGGAACTATGGCTACACCTTC.